A single sample is the source of the 6 T cell receptor beta chains below, sequenced in a study of cytomegalovirus exposure and HLA in healthy donors (TCRdb year 2017). The library was made by the immunoSEQ multiplex PCR assay. A mixture of 60 forward primers for TCR Vbeta segments and 13 reverse primers for TCR Jbeta segments was used in the multiplex PCR. This immuneACCESS table, as held by TCRdb, lists in-frame sequences with V and J called but not all clones. Of the missing ones, under half trace to an unresolved V gene in checked studies; the others have no known cause. The table for this sample lists around 150,000 clones; 77% of them were counted only once. The ten largest clones add up to roughly 2% of the sample. The sequenced sample was PBMCs. The receptors were sampled from a man between 50 and 59 years old in good health and CMV-seropositive.

The V gene is TRBV5-1, the J gene TRBJ2-3, with TRBD1 matching over 12 bases. The CDR3 has 14 amino acids. Germline lookup yields CDR1 SGHRS and CDR2 YFSETQ. The V and J ends lost 4 bases and 11 bases, in that order; junction bases with no gene match: 8. The CDR3 DNA follows: TGCGCCAGCAGCCCAGGGACAGGGGGCGTAGAGCAGTATTTT. Encoded protein: CASSPGTGGVEQYF. Full variable domain (missing parts from reference TRBV5-1 and TRBJ2-3): KAGVTQTPRYLIKTRGQQVTLSCSPISGHRSVSWYQQTPGQGLQFLFEYFSETQRNKGNFPGRFSGRQFSNSRSEMNVSTLELGDSALYLCASSPGTGGVEQYFGPGTRLTVL.

The chain employs TRBV9 and TRBJ2-5; a weak D match, TRBD1 (7 bases). This CDR3 is built from 15 residues. V lost 3 bases, J lost 5 bases, and 17 bases lay in between. The germline gives CDR1 SGDLS, CDR2 YYNGEE. The CDR3 here is CASSAQGGLGETQYF. CDR3 in DNA: TGTGCCAGCAGCGCCCAGGGGGGCTTGGGCGAGACCCAGTACTTC.

The V gene is TRBV29-1, the J gene TRBJ2-1; TRBD2 matches at 13 bases. V shed 0 bases and J 4 bases; nucleotides not matched to a gene: 9. This CDR3 is built from 18 residues. CDR1 is SQVTM, CDR2 ANQGSEA, per germline. CDR3 nucleotide sequence: TGCAGCGTTGAAGACCCGACTAGCGGGGGGCCTAGATACAATGAGCAGTTCTTC. It codes for CSVEDPTSGGPRYNEQFF.

This chain uses TRBV30 with TRBJ1-4; TRBD1 matches at 7 bases. There are 15 residues in the CDR3. Germline V gene sequence: CDR1 GTSNPN, CDR2 SVGIG (reference sequence). V dropped 3 bases and J dropped 3; count of bases not matched to a gene: 7. CDR3 region: CAWSTPGTANEKLFF. The CDR3 DNA is TGTGCCTGGAGCACCCCCGGGACAGCTAATGAAAAACTGTTTTTT.

The chain uses TRBV7-2 and TRBJ2-7; D perhaps matches TRBD2 (6 bases). The germline CDR1 and CDR2 sequences are SGHTA and FQGNSA. This CDR3 is built from 15 residues. The V end was cut by 4 bases, the J end by 6 bases, with 19 bases between. CDR3 DNA: TGTGCCAGCAGCTATAGTAGCGGCGGGCCAGGCGAGCAGTACTTC. It yields the protein CASSYSSGGPGEQYF.

The V and J genes are TRBV18 and TRBJ2-1; TRBD1 aligns across 9 bases. The CDR3 is 15 residues long. Germline values: CDR1 KGHSH, CDR2 LQKENI. V shed 2 bases and J 9 bases; nucleotides not matched to a gene: 8. CDR3 bases: TGTGCCAGCTCACCAAGACAGGGGGGGTTAAGTGAGCAGTTCTTC. It translates to CASSPRQGGLSEQFF.